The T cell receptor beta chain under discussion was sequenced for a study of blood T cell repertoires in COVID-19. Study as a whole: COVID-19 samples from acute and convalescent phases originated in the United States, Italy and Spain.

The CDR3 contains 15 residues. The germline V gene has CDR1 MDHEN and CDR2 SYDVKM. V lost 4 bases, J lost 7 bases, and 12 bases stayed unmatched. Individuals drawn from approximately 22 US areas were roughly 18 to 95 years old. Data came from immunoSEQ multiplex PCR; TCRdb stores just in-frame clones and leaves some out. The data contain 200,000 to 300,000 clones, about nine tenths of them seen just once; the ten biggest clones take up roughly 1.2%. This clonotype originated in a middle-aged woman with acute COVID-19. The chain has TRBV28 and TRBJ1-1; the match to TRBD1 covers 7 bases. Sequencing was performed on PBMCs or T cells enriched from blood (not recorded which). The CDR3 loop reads CASSSPGQFNGEAFF. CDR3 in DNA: TGTGCCAGCAGTTCCCCGGGACAGTTTAACGGTGAAGCTTTCTTT.